This TCR beta chain emerged from a study of T cell responses to AZD1222 COVID-19 vaccine. Study summary: Pooling covered second doses at about 4 or about 12 weeks.

Study observations and caveats: Spike-specific TCR depth and breadth grew after two AZD1222 doses. White British donors predominated, females outnumbered males, and clonal diversity was possibly underestimated.

Germline values: CDR1 LGHDT, CDR2 YNNKEL (reference sequence). The ends lost 6 bases at V and 6 bases at J; junction bases unmatched: 8. The CDR3 contains 14 residues. Worth noting for this clone: What it binds is not known.

The protocol was immunoSEQ multiplex PCR, while the TCRdb copy is restricted to in-frame clones and leaves out a portion. The table has about 120,000 clones, 75% to 95% seen once. The rearrangement uses TRBV3-1 (or the pseudogene TRBV3-2) and TRBJ2-3, with 8 bases that match TRBD2. The specimen was peripheral blood, collected on day 0 of AZD1222 vaccination. The sequence derives from an adult in good health. CDR3 coding DNA: TGTGCCAGCAGGGGTAGCGGGGCAGGGGATACGCAGTATTTT. It translates to CASRGSGAGDTQYF.